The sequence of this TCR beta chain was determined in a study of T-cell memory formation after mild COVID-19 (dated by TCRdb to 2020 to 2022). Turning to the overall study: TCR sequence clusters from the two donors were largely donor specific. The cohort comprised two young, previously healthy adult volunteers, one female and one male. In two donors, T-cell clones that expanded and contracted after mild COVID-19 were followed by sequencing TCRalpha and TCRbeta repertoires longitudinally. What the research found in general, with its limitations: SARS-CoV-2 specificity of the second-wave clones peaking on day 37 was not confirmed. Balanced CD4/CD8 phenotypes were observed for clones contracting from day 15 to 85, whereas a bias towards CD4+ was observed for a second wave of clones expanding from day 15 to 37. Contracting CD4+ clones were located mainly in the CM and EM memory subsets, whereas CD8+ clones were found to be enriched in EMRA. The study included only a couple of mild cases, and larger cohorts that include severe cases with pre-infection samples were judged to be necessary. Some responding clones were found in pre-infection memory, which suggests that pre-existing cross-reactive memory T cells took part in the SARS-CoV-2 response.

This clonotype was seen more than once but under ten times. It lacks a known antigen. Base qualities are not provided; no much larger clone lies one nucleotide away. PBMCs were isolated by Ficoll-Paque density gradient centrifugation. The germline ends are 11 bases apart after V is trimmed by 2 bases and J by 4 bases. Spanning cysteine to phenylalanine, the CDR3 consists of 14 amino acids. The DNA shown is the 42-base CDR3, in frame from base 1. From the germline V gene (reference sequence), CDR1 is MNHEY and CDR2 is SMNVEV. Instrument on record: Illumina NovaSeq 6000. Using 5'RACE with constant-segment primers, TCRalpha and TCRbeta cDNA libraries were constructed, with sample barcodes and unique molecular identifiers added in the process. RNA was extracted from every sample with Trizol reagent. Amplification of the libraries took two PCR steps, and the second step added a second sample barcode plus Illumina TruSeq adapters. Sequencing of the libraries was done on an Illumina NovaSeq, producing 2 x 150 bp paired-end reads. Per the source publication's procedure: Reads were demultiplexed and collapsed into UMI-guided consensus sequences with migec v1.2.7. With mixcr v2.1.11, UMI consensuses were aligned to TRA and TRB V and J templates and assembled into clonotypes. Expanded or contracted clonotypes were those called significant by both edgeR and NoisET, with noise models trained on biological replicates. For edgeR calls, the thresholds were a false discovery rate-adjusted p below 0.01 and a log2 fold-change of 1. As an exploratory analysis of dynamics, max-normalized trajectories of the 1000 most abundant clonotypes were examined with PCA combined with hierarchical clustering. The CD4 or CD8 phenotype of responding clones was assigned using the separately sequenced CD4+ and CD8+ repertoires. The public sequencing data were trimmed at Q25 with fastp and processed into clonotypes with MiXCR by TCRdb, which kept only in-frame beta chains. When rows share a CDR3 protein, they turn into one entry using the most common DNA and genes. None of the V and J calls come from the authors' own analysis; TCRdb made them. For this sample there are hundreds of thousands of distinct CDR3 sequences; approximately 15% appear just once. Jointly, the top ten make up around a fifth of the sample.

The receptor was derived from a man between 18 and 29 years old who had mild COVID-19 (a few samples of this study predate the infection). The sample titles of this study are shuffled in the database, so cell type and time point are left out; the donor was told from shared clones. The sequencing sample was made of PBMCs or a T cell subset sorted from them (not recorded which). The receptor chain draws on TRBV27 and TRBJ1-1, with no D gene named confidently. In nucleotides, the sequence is TGTGCCAGCAGTTTAACGGGTTTGGGCACTGAAGCTTTCTTT. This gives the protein CASSLTGLGTEAFF.